Shown below are 8 T cell receptor beta chains from a single sample sequenced in a study of beta chain features in type 1 diabetes. Isolated RNA was reverse transcribed in full, so expressed TCRB transcripts were sequenced. Clones were read by immunoSEQ multiplex PCR, and TCRdb kept only the in-frame ones, dropping some. The sample holds hundreds of thousands of clones, around 8% seen once. Material for sequencing was central memory CD4+ T cells from blood. All receptors come from a woman between 18 and 29 years old in good health.

The rearrangement links TRBV5-1 to TRBJ1-2; D perhaps matches TRBD1 (6 bases). Trimming removed 4 bases from V and 5 bases from J, with 15 bases in between. CDR1 and CDR2 from the germline V gene are SGHRS and YFSETQ. The CDR3 runs to 14 residues. The CDR3 protein is CASSLERQAYGYTF. CDR3 nucleotides: TGCGCCAGCAGCCTGGAGAGACAGGCTTATGGCTACACCTTC.

This rearrangement joins TRBV6-6 to TRBJ1-1; 7 nucleotides align to TRBD1. The CDR3 totals 14 residues. Germline V gene data show CDR1 as MNHNY and CDR2 as SVGAGI (reference sequence). V lost 6 bases to trimming and J lost 1 base; unmatched junction nucleotides: 5. The CDR3 bases are TGTGCCAGCAGACCAGGACAGGCGAACACTGAAGCTTTCTTT. It codes for CASRPGQANTEAFF.

This clone was seen a handful of times. J is TRBJ2-3 and V is TRBV12-5; a possible D gene is TRBD2 (6 bases). V was shortened by 1 base and J by 3 bases, with 11 bases between the two germline ends. Germline CDR1 reads LGHNT; CDR2 reads FRNRAP. This CDR3 has 15 residues. This CDR3 reads CASGLGSGGTDTQYF. As DNA, the CDR3 is TGTGCTAGTGGTTTGGGTAGCGGAGGAACAGATACGCAGTATTTT.

This clone has a handful of counts. The sample holds other DNA sequences that translate to the same CDR3. The chain links TRBV4-2 to TRBJ1-2, with 9 bases identical to TRBD1. The J segment lost 2 bases and the V segment lost 2 bases, leaving 6 bases of the junction unmatched. This CDR3 is 16 amino acids long. CDR1 and CDR2 from the germline V gene are LGHNA and YNFKEQ. The CDR3 nucleotides read TGTGCCAGCAGCCAACAAGCCGGGACAGGGAACTATGGCTACACCTTC. This gives the protein CASSQQAGTGNYGYTF.

This clone occurred many times. The J gene is TRBJ1-4, the V gene TRBV5-1; D gene uncertain. Germline CDR1 is SGHRS and CDR2 is YFSETQ. The CDR3 is 13 residues long. Trimming cost V 5 bases and J 4 bases, with 9 bases left between them. DNA of the CDR3: TGCGCCAGCAGACGGGAGAGTAATGAAAAACTGTTTTTT. Translated: CASRRESNEKLFF.

The J gene is TRBJ2-5, the V gene TRBV9; 8 bases are a match to TRBD2. J was trimmed by 4 bases and V by 4 bases; bases with no gene match: 12. Germline CDR1 is SGDLS and CDR2 is YYNGEE. The CDR3 consists of 16 residues. CDR3 region: CASSPSGGGTGETQYF. CDR3 DNA sequence: TGTGCCAGCAGCCCCTCCGGGGGGGGTACCGGAGAGACCCAGTACTTC.

This clone appeared a few times. V usage is TRBV14 and J usage is TRBJ2-7; D is uncertain. The V end lost 1 base, the J end lost 6 bases, and 10 bases lay between the germline ends. This CDR3 comprises 13 residues. Germline V gives CDR1 SGHDN, CDR2 FVKESK. DNA of the CDR3: TGTGCCAGCAGCCAAGCGAAAAGGAGCGAGCAGTACTTC. Residues: CASSQAKRSEQYF.

This clone was seen a few times. The J gene is TRBJ2-3, the V gene TRBV29-1, with 8 bases that match TRBD2. This CDR3 comprises 15 residues. V lost 5 bases and J lost 3; bases outside the gene matches: 10. Germline-derived CDR1 and CDR2 are SQVTM and ANQGSEA. In DNA, the CDR3 is TGCAGCGTTAATGGCGGGGGGCGCGGGACAGATACGCAGTATTTT. This translates into CSVNGGGRGTDTQYF.